The present T cell receptor (beta chain) was sequenced within a study of PD-L1 blockade in urothelial cancer. The overall study: About 85% of the roughly 30 patients were males with bladder-origin urothelial cancer. Blood samples had a median of approximately 140,000 T cells, approximately 83,000 unique TCRs, and clonality approximately 0.085.

V was trimmed by 1 base and J by 1 base, leaving 8 bases between them. This CDR3 has 15 amino acids. CDR1 is LNHDA, CDR2 SQIVND, per germline (reference sequence). Profiling relied on immunoSEQ multiplex PCR, and the TCRdb table lists in-frame clones only, not all of them. The sample records under 70,000 clones, 85% to 90% being singletons. Time point defined: peripheral blood 6 weeks after treatment start. Patients had locally advanced or metastatic urothelial carcinoma. The receptor comes from a man aged 55-75 years with urothelial cancer. Sequencing was performed on PBMCs, taken around atezolizumab (anti-PD-L1) treatment. This rearrangement joins TRBV19 to TRBJ1-5; D gene ambiguous. CDR3 sequence (DNA): TGTGCCAGTAGTATAGGAGGGAACAGCAATCAGCCCCAGCATTTT. Translating it yields CASSIGGNSNQPQHF.